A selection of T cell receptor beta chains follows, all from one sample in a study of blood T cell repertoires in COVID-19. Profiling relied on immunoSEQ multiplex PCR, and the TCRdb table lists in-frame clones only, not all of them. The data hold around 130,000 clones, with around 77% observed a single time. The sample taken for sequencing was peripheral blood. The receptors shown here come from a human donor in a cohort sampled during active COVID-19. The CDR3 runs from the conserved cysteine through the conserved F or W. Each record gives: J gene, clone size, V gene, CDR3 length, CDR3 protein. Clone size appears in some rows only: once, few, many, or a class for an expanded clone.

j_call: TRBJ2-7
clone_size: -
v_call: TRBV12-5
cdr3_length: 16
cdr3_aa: CASGLAARQGNYEQYF

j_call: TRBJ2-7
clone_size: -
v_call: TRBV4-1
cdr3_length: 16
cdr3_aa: CASSKGLAVSSYEQYF

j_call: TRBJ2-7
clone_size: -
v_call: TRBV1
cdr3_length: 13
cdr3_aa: CTSSFGPDSVAYF

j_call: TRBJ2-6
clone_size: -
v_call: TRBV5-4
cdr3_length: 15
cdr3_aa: CASSSRGSGANVLTF

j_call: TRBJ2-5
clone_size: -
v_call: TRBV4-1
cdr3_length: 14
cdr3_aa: CASSQEGGVETQYF

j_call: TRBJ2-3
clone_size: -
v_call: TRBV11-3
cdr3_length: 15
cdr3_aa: CASSFGSNPRDTQYF

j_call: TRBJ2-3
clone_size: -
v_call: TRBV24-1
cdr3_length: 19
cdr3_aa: CATSDFRSSGGASTDTQYF

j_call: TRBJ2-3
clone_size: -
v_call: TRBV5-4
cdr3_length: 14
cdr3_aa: CASSLTGGLDTQYF

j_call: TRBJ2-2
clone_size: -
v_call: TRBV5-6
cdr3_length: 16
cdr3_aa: CASSLGLAGFTGELFF

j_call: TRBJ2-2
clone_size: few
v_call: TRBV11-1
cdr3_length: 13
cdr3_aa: CATSQGAPGELFF

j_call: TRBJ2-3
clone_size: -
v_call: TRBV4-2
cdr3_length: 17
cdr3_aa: CASSLDWTSGGTDTQYF

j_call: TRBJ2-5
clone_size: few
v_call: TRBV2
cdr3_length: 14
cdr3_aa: CASSERGHPGTQYF

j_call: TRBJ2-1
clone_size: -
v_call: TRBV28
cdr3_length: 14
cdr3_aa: CASSQLSGVNEQFF

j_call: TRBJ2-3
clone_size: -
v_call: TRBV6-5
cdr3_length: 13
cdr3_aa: CASTALGADTQYF

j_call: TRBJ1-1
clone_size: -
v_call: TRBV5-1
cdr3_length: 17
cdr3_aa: CASSRRTGGISNTEAFF

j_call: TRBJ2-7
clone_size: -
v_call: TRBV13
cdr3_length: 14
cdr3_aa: CASSLGASAYEQYF

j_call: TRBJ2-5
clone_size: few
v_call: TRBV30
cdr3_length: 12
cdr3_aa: CAWRYRGETQYF

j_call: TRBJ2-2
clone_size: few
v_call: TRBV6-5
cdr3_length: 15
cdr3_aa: CATTSVRAGAGELFF

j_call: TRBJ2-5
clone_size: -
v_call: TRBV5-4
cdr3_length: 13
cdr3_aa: CASSLGGEETQYF

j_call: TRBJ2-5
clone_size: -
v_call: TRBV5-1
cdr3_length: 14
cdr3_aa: CASSPGVAGETQYF

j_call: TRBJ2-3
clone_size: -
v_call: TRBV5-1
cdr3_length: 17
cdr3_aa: CASSPTTSGGGTDTQYF

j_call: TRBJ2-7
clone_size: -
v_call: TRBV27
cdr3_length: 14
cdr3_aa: CASSLLQGAGEQYF

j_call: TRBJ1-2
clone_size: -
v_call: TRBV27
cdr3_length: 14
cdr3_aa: CASSRTGTVYGYTF

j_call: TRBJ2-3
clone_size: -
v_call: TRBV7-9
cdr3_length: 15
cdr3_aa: CASSLGRTSTDTQYF

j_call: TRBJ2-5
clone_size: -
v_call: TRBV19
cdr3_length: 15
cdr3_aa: CASSRAWGLQETQYF

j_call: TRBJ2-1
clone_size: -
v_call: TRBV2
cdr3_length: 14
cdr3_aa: CASKGQRAYNEQFF

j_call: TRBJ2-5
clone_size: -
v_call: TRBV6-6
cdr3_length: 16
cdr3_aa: CASSYSLSGGGETQYF

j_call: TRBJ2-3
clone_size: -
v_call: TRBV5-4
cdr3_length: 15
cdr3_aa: CASSLDRGLTDTQYF

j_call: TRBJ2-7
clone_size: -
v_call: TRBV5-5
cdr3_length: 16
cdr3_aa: CASSSIAPQGIYEQYF

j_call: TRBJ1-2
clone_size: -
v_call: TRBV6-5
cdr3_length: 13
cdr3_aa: CASSYGADYGYTF

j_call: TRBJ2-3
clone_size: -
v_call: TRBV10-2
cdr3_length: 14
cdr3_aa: CASSDYSRTDTQYF

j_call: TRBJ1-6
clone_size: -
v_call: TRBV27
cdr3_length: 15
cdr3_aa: CASSRTSSYNSPLHF

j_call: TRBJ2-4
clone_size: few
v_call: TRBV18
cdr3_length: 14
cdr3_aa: CASSPPVQSNIQYF

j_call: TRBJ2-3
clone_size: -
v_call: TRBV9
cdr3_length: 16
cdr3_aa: CASSANLAGATDTQYF

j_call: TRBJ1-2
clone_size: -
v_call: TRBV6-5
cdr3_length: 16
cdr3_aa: CASSYLGQGPNYGYTF